These 15 T cell receptor beta chains share one sample of origin, sequenced in a study of cytomegalovirus exposure and HLA in healthy donors. This PCR relied on a set of 60 Vbeta primers and 13 Jbeta primers. Method: immunoSEQ multiplex PCR; TCRdb's copy keeps in-frame clones and lacks some. Here the sample spans about 190,000 clones, 80% to 85% being singletons. Source material: PBMCs. These receptor sequences come from a woman aged 25 to 45 in good health and CMV-seronegative.

The chain recombines TRBV7-2 with TRBJ2-1, with TRBD1 identical over 9 bases. This CDR3 comprises 13 residues. J gave up 10 bases and V 4 bases, and 5 bases lay outside the gene matches. The V gene's germline CDR1 is SGHTA and CDR2 FQGNSA. The CDR3 DNA sequence: TGTGCCAGCAGCTCGCGGGACAGGGACGAGCAGTTCTTC. As protein: CASSSRDRDEQFF.

The gene calls are TRBV5-1 and TRBJ2-7; possible D gene TRBD1, 6 bases. From germline, CDR1 is SGHRS and CDR2 YFSETQ. CDR3 length: 14 amino acids. V lost 0 bases and J lost 2, with 9 bases in between. CDR3 amino acids: CASSLGTDPYEQYF. The CDR3 nucleotides are TGCGCCAGCAGCTTGGGGACAGATCCCTACGAGCAGTACTTC.

This chain joins TRBV9 and TRBJ2-7; D is perhaps TRBD2 (6 bases). CDR3 length: 14 residues. The V gene's germline CDR1 is SGDLS and CDR2 YYNGEE. Trimming left V 4 bases short and J 3 bases short, with 14 bases between. The CDR3 spells CASSHAGSGYEQYF. Here the CDR3 DNA reads TGTGCCAGCAGCCACGCGGGGTCGGGCTACGAGCAGTACTTC.

The chain employs TRBV27 and TRBJ1-2, with 9 bases that match TRBD1. This CDR3 has 15 amino acids. The V segment lost 4 bases and the J segment 3 bases; nucleotides outside the gene matches: 6. From germline, CDR1 is MNHEY and CDR2 SMNVEV (reference sequence). The CDR3 DNA reads as TGTGCCAGCAGTTCACCGGACAGGGGCCACTATGGCTACACCTTC. Translated: CASSSPDRGHYGYTF.

V gene TRBV7-9 combines with J gene TRBJ2-2; D not certain. CDR3 size: 11 residues. Germline CDR1 is SEHNR and CDR2 is FQNEAQ (reference sequence). V gave up 4 bases and J gave up 7 bases, with 4 bases separating them. CDR3: CASSYNGELFF. CDR3 DNA sequence: TGTGCCAGCAGCTATAACGGGGAGCTGTTTTTT.

The chain is built from TRBV7-7 and TRBJ2-5; 7 bases map to TRBD1. Germline assignment: CDR1 SSHAT and CDR2 FNYEAQ (reference sequence). J gave up 2 bases and V 6 bases, and 3 bases lay outside the gene matches. The CDR3 totals 13 residues. CDR3 nucleotide sequence: TGTGCCAGCAGTCGACAGGGACAAGAGACCCAGTACTTC. It yields the protein CASSRQGQETQYF.

The chain recombines TRBV5-5 with TRBJ1-3; tentative D call: TRBD1 (6 bases). From germline, CDR1 is SGHKS and CDR2 YYEKEE (reference sequence). The V gene lost 4 bases and the J gene lost 7 bases, with 15 bases spanning the gap. This CDR3 contains 14 residues. Here the CDR3 DNA reads TGTGCCAGCAGCCTACCCGGGACACGCAACACCATATATTTT. Protein product: CASSLPGTRNTIYF. Supplemented by reference TRBV5-5 and TRBJ1-3, the full variable domain reads DAGVTQSPTHLIKTRGQQVTLRCSPISGHKSVSWYQQVLGQGPQFIFQYYEKEERGRGNFPDRFSARQFPNYSSELNVNALLLGDSALYLCASSLPGTRNTIYFGEGSWLTVV.

The rearrangement links TRBV30 to TRBJ1-4; 8 bases match TRBD1. The germline V gene encodes CDR1 GTSNPN and CDR2 SVGIG (reference sequence). This CDR3 has 18 amino acids. The V segment lost 2 bases and the J segment 0 bases; nucleotides outside the gene matches: 11. DNA of the CDR3: TGTGCCTGGAGTCTCGGGGACAGGCGATTCGCAACTAATGAAAAACTGTTTTTT. This codes for CAWSLGDRRFATNEKLFF.

The J gene is TRBJ2-1, the V gene TRBV10-2; 7 bases line up with TRBD2. Germline V gene data show CDR1 as WSHSY and CDR2 as SAAADI. The CDR3 has 11 residues. The ends lost 5 bases at V and 12 bases at J; junction bases unmatched: 4. The CDR3 DNA follows: TGCGCCAGCAGTTTCGGCGGGGGGCAGTTCTTC. This codes for CASSFGGGQFF.

This chain uses TRBV18 with TRBJ2-2; D gene ambiguous. The CDR3 extends over 15 amino acids. In germline, CDR1 is KGHSH, CDR2 LQKENI. V lost 3 bases to trimming and J lost 3 bases, with 11 bases between them. This chain's CDR3 is CASSPALLDTGELFF. The CDR3 DNA reads TGTGCCAGCTCACCGGCCCTCCTGGACACCGGGGAGCTGTTTTTT.

The chain has TRBV6-5 and TRBJ2-1; 13 bases align to TRBD2. The junction had 8 bases not matched to a gene; V was cut back by 6 bases and J by 9 bases. The CDR3 length is 15 residues. The germline V gene encodes CDR1 MNHEY and CDR2 SVGAGI. CDR3: CASSPGLAGAGEQFF. In DNA form, the CDR3 reads TGTGCCAGCAGCCCCGGACTAGCGGGAGCGGGTGAGCAGTTCTTC.

The V gene is TRBV21-1, the J gene TRBJ2-7; TRBD2, the table's D call, lacks a check against the DNA. TRBV21-1 is termed a pseudogene. The CDR3 has 15 residues. The CDR3, as DNA: TGTGCCAGCAACGTGGGGGGACTAGCGGGAGAGTGCCAGTACTTC. Residues: CASNVGGLAGECQYF.

The CDR3 loop reads CASSLAPGHGYTF. CDR3 in DNA: TGTGCCAGCAGCTTAGCCCCAGGGCATGGCTACACCTTC. V is TRBV11-2 and J is TRBJ1-2; D may be TRBD1 (5 bases). This CDR3 has 13 amino acids. V was trimmed by 1 base and J by 6 bases, leaving 9 bases between them. Germline CDR1 is SGHAT and CDR2 is FQNNGV.

The chain joins TRBV10-3 to TRBJ2-1; TRBD2 matches 11 bases. V was pared by 6 bases and J by 4 bases, with 11 bases of the junction left unmatched. Germline CDR1 and CDR2: ENHRY and SYGVKD. This CDR3 comprises 17 residues. The CDR3 loop is CAIRAASGGSLYNEQFF. The CDR3 bases are TGTGCCATCAGGGCCGCTAGCGGGGGGAGCCTTTACAATGAGCAGTTCTTC.

This clone was counted between two and nine times. The V call is TRBV19, the J call TRBJ2-7, with TRBD1 matching 9 bases. Germline loops: CDR1 LNHDA, CDR2 SQIVND (reference sequence). Germline trimming cut 4 bases from V and 4 bases from J; bases unmatched to any gene: 5. This CDR3 is 14 amino acids long. The CDR3 loop is CASSNLGTGYEQYF. The CDR3 nucleotides are TGTGCCAGTAGTAACTTGGGGACAGGGTACGAGCAGTACTTC.